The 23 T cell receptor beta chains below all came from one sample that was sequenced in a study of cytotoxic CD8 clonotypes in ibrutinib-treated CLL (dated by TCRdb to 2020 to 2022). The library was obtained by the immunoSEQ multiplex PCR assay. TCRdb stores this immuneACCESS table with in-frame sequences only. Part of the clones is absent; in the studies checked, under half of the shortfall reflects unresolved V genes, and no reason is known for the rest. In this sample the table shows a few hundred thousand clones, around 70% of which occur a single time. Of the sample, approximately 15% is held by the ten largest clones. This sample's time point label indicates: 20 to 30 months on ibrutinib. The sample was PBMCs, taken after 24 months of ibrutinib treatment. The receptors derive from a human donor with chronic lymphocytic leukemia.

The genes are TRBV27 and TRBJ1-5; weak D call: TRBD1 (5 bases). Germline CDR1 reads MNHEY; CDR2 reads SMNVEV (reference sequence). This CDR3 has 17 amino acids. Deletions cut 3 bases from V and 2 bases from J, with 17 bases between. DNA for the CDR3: TGTGCCAGCAGTTTTTCGGGGCGCGGTTTACGCAATCAGCCCCAGCATTTT. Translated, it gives CASSFSGRGLRNQPQHF.

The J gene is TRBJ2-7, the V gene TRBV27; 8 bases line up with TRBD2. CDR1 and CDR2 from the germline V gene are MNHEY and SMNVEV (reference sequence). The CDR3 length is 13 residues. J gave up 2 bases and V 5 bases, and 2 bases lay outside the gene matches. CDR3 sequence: CASSGGLAYEQYF. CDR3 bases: TGTGCCAGCAGTGGGGGACTAGCCTACGAGCAGTACTTC.

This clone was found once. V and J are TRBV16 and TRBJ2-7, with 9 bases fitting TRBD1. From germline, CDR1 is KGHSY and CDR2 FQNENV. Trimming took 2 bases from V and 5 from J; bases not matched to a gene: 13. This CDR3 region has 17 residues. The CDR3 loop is CASSQSPPRQGDHEQYF. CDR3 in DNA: TGTGCCAGCAGCCAAAGCCCTCCCCGACAGGGGGACCACGAGCAGTACTTC.

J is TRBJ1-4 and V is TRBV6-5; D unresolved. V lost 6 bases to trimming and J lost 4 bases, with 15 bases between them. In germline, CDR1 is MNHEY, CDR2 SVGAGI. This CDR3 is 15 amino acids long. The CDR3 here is CASRSTAGNNEKLFF. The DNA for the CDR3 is TGTGCCAGCAGAAGTACTGCGGGGAATAATGAAAAACTGTTTTTT.

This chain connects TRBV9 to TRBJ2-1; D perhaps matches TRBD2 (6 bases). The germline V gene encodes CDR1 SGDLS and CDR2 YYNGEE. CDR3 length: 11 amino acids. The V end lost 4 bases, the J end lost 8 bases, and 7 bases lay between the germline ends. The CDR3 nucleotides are TGTGCCAGCAGCACGGGGGATGAGCAGTTCTTC. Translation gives CASSTGDEQFF.

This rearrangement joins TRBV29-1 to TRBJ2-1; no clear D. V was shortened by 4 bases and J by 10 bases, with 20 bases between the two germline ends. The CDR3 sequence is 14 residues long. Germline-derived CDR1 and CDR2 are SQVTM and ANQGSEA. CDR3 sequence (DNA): TGCAGCGTTGGGGGTGGGCTCTCTGGCCCCGAGCAGTTCTTC. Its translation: CSVGGGLSGPEQFF.

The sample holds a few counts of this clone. The CDR3 DNA follows: TGTGCCAGCAGTCCGGACAGGGGCAATCAGCCCCAGCATTTT. Translating it yields CASSPDRGNQPQHF. The rearrangement uses TRBV6-5 and TRBJ1-5; the match to TRBD1 covers 8 bases. V shed 5 bases and J 2 bases; nucleotides not matched to a gene: 2. This CDR3 has 14 residues. Germline V gives CDR1 MNHEY, CDR2 SVGAGI.

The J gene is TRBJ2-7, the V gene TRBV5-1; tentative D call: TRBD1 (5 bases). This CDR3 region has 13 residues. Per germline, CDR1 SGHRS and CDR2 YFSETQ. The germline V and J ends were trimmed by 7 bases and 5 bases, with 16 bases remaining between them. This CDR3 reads CASPAGSVNEQYF. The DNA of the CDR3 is TGCGCCAGCCCCGCAGGGTCAGTGAACGAGCAGTACTTC.

This chain's CDR3 is CASSLQASYEQYF. In DNA, the CDR3 is TGTGCCAGCAGCTTACAAGCCTCCTACGAGCAGTACTTC. This chain uses TRBV7-6 with TRBJ2-7; D not resolved. The V gene's germline CDR1 is SGHVS and CDR2 FNYEAQ. This CDR3 region has 13 residues. The V gene lost 2 bases and the J gene lost 0 bases, with 5 bases spanning the gap. The whole variable domain, filled in from reference TRBV7-6 and TRBJ2-7, reads GAGVSQSPRYKVTKRGQDVALRCDPISGHVSLYWYRQALGQGPEFLTYFNYEAQQDKSGLPNDRFSAERPEGSISTLTIQRTEQRDSAMYRCASSLQASYEQYFGPGTRLTVT.

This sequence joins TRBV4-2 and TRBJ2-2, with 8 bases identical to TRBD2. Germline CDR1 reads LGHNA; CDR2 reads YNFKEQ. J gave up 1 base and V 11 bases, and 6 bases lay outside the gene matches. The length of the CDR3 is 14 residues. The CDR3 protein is CAGKAGGNTGELFF. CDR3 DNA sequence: TGTGCCGGAAAGGCGGGAGGGAACACCGGGGAGCTGTTTTTT.

The CDR3: CASSGGGVAYNEQFF. The CDR3 DNA is TGTGCCAGCAGTGGGGGCGGGGTCGCCTACAATGAGCAGTTCTTC. The chain carries TRBV25-1 and TRBJ2-1, with a possible D match to TRBD2 (6 bases). This CDR3 contains 15 residues. Germline V gene lookup returns CDR1 MGHDK and CDR2 SYGVNS. V shed 4 bases and J shed 2 bases, with 12 bases lying between them.

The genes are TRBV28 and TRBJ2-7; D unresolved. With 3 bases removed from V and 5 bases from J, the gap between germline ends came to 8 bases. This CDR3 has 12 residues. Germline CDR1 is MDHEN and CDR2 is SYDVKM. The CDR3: CASSFTDHEQYF. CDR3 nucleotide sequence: TGTGCCAGCAGTTTCACGGACCACGAGCAGTACTTC.

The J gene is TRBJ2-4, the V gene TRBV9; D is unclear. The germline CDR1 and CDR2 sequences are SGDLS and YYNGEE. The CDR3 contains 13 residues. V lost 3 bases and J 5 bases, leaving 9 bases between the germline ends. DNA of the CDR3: TGTGCCAGCAGCGAACAGCCCGAAAACATTCAGTACTTC. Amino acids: CASSEQPENIQYF.

In DNA form, the CDR3 reads TGTGCCAGCAGCTTGTCCCGCGATACGCAGTATTTT. The encoded protein is CASSLSRDTQYF. The chain employs TRBV11-2 and TRBJ2-3; D not resolved. CDR1 is SGHAT, CDR2 FQNNGV, per germline. V was clipped by 3 bases and J by 6 bases, with 7 bases between them. This CDR3 comprises 12 residues.

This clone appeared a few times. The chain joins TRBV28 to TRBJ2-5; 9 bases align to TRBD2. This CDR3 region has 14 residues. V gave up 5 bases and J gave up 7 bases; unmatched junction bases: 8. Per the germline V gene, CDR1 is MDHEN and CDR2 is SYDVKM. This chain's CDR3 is CASSALAGAGTQYF. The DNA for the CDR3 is TGTGCCAGCAGTGCTTTAGCGGGGGCGGGGACCCAGTACTTC.

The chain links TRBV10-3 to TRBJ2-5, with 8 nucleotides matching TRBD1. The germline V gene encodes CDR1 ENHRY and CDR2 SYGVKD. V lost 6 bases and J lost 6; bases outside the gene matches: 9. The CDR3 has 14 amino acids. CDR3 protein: CAISPQGGSQTQYF. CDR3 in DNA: TGTGCCATCAGCCCACAGGGGGGCAGCCAGACCCAGTACTTC.

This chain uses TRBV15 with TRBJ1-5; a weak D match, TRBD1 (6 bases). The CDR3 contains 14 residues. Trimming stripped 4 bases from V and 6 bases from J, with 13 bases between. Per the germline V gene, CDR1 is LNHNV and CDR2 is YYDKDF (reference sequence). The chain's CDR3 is CATSTGNRAQPQHF. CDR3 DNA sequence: TGTGCCACCAGCACCGGGAACAGGGCTCAGCCCCAGCATTTT.

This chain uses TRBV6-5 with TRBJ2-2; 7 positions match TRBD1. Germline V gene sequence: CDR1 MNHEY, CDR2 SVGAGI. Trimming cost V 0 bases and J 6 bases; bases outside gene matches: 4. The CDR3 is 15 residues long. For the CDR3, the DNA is TGTGCCAGCAGTTACTCACGACAGGGCGCCGGGGAGCTGTTTTTT. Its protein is CASSYSRQGAGELFF.

CDR3 sequence (DNA): TGCGCCAGCAGCTTTCACTCGGACGACTATGGCTACACCTTC. It encodes CASSFHSDDYGYTF. The chain couples TRBV5-1 to TRBJ1-2; no firm D call. Deletions cut 2 bases from V and 3 bases from J, with 11 bases between. This CDR3 is built from 14 residues. The germline V gene encodes CDR1 SGHRS and CDR2 YFSETQ. Based on the CDR3 plus reference TRBV5-1 and TRBJ1-2, the full variable domain is KAGVTQTPRYLIKTRGQQVTLSCSPISGHRSVSWYQQTPGQGLQFLFEYFSETQRNKGNFPGRFSGRQFSNSRSEMNVSTLELGDSALYLCASSFHSDDYGYTFGSGTRLTVV.

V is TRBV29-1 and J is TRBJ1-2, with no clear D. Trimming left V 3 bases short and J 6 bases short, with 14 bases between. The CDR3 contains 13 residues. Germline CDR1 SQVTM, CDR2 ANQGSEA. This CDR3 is CSVDGTEINGYTF. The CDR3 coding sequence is TGCAGCGTTGACGGAACAGAAATAAATGGCTACACCTTC.

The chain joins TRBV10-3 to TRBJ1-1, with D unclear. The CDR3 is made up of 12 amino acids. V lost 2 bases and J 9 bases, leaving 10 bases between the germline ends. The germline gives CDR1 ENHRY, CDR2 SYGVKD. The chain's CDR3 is CAISEGPAKAFF. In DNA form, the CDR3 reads TGTGCCATCAGTGAGGGACCCGCGAAAGCTTTCTTT.

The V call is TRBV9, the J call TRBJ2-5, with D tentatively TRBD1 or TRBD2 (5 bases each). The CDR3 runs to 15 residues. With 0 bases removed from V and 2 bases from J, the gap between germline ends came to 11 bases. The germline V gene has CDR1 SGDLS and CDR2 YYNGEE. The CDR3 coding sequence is TGTGCCAGCAGCGTAGGGGGGAGCCGGCAAGAGACCCAGTACTTC. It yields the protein CASSVGGSRQETQYF.

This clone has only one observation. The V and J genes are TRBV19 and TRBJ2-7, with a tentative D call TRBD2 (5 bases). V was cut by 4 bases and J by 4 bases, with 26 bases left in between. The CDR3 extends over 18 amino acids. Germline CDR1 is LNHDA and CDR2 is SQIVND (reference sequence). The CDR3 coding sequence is TGTGCCAGTAGTACCCCGCCCTGGTCGGCGGAGACTAATTACGAGCAGTACTTC. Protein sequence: CASSTPPWSAETNYEQYF.